The 16 T cell receptor beta chains below come from one sample, sequenced in a study of T cells in Graves' hyperthyroidism and ophthalmopathy. The source material, RNA transcripts, was used to amplify TCR beta CDR3 regions. In the first-round RT-PCR of the TCR CDR3, the HTBI primer set was used. MiXCR, applied by TCRdb to the multiplex PCR reads, yields one record per CDR3 protein. Here the sample spans around 660,000 distinct CDR3 sequences, 45% being singletons. The source material was peripheral blood or thyroid tissue (not recorded which). These receptors were obtained from an adult man with Graves' disease, either hyperthyroidism or ophthalmopathy (not recorded which).

The chain has TRBV15 and TRBJ1-4; possibly TRBD1 for D (5 bases). Germline V gives CDR1 LNHNV, CDR2 YYDKDF (reference sequence). The CDR3 sequence is 15 residues long. V lost 11 bases and J lost 3, with 19 bases in between. This chain's CDR3 is CAPFGGRRPNEKLFF. In DNA, the CDR3 is TGTGCCCCCTTTGGGGGTCGGCGACCTAATGAAAAACTGTTTTTT. The full variable domain, completed using reference TRBV15 and TRBJ1-4, is DAMVIQNPRYQVTQFGKPVTLSCSQTLNHNVMYWYQQKSSQAPKLLFHYYDKDFNNEADTPDNFQSRRPNTSFCFLDIRSPGLGDTAMYLCAPFGGRRPNEKLFFGSGTQLSVL.

This sequence joins TRBV10-3 and TRBJ1-4; 8 bases agree with TRBD1. The CDR3 is 18 residues long. V was clipped by 4 bases and J by 0 bases; unmatched bases: 10. CDR1 and CDR2 (germline): ENHRY, SYGVKD. The CDR3 reads CAISGTPSQGATNEKLFF. As DNA, the CDR3 is TGTGCCATCAGTGGGACCCCTTCACAGGGGGCAACTAATGAAAAACTGTTTTTT.

This clonotype was found a few times. The V gene is TRBV6-6, the J gene TRBJ2-7; 9 bases line up with TRBD1. This CDR3 spans 14 amino acids. The V segment lost 6 bases and the J segment 2 bases; nucleotides outside the gene matches: 5. Germline V gene data show CDR1 as MNHNY and CDR2 as SVGAGI (reference sequence). DNA for the CDR3: TGTGCCAGCAGAAGACAGGGGGAAACCTACGAGCAGTACTTC. Encoded protein: CASRRQGETYEQYF.

The chain uses TRBV5-4 and TRBJ1-6; the match to TRBD1 covers 11 bases. Trimming removed 4 bases from V and 9 bases from J; junction bases left unmatched: 6. The CDR3 runs to 15 residues. CDR1 and CDR2 (germline): SGHNT, YYREEE (reference sequence). Here the CDR3 DNA reads TGTGCCAGCAGCGGGCGGACAGGGGGCGGTTCACCCCTCCACTTT. Its translation is CASSGRTGGGSPLHF.

The CDR3 protein is CASSVRRGSTNEKLFF. The CDR3 DNA follows: TGTGCCAGCAGCGTCCGGCGGGGATCCACTAATGAAAAACTGTTTTTT. V usage is TRBV7-6 and J usage is TRBJ1-4, with D unclear. Germline values: CDR1 SGHVS, CDR2 FNYEAQ. This CDR3 spans 16 amino acids. V was trimmed by 5 bases and J by 2 bases, leaving 15 bases between them.

About this clonotype itself: A junction end diverges from the germline sequence, so it may reflect a read error. J is TRBJ2-5 and V is TRBV24-1, with 14 bases identical to TRBD2. This CDR3 spans 14 amino acids. Germline lookup yields CDR1 KGHDR and CDR2 SFDVKD. CDR3 nucleotides: TGTGCCACCAGTGAGACTAGCGGGGGGGAGACCCAGAACTTC. Residues: CATSETSGGETQNF.

This clonotype was observed a few times. This CDR3 reads CASSRGGPNNSNQPQHF. CDR3 sequence (DNA): TGTGCCAGCAGTCGGGGAGGGCCTAACAATAGCAATCAGCCCCAGCATTTT. The rearrangement joins TRBV7-9 to TRBJ1-5; the D is unclear. The V and J ends lost 6 bases and 0 bases respectively, with 18 bases between them. Germline CDR1 SEHNR, CDR2 FQNEAQ (reference sequence). This CDR3 region has 17 residues.

This clonotype was picked up a small number of times. The chain is built from TRBV7-3 and TRBJ1-2; D is possibly TRBD1 (5 bases). V was cut by 4 bases and J by 6 bases, with 12 bases left in between. Germline loops: CDR1 SGHTA, CDR2 FQGTGA. This CDR3 has 13 residues. The CDR3 is CASSSPVGDGYTF. CDR3 DNA sequence: TGTGCCAGCAGCTCACCAGTGGGGGATGGCTACACCTTC. Full variable domain (missing parts from reference TRBV7-3 and TRBJ1-2): GAGVSQTPSNKVTEKGKYVELRCDPISGHTALYWYRQSLGQGPEFLIYFQGTGAADDSGLPNDRFFAVRPEGSVSTLKIQRTERGDSAVYLCASSSPVGDGYTFGSGTRLTVV.

V usage is TRBV9 and J usage is TRBJ2-5; 9 bases fit TRBD2. Germline V gene data show CDR1 as SGDLS and CDR2 as YYNGEE. CDR3 length equals 16 residues. V lost 4 bases and J lost 2; bases outside the gene matches: 9. The DNA of the CDR3 is TGTGCCAGCAGCCCCCACTTGACTAGCGGTCAAGAGACCCAGTACTTC. Its protein is CASSPHLTSGQETQYF.

This clonotype was observed a few times. V usage is TRBV20-1 and J usage is TRBJ2-5; D remains unclear. V lost 6 bases to trimming and J lost 4 bases, with 9 bases between them. The CDR3 runs 11 residues. The V gene's germline CDR1 is DFQATT and CDR2 SNEGSKA (reference sequence). CDR3 sequence: CSASLVETQYF. The CDR3 DNA follows: TGCAGTGCCAGTTTGGTAGAGACCCAGTACTTC.

Remarks on this clonotype: A much bigger clone sits one base away, suggesting this may be a read error. The chain employs TRBV6-5 and TRBJ1-5; unclear D gene. The CDR3 has 12 residues. Germline V gives CDR1 MNHEY, CDR2 SVGAGI. CDR3 in amino acids: CAISYRNQPQHF. The CDR3 DNA sequence: TGTGCCATCAGTTACCGCAATCAGCCCCAGCATTTT.

Points on this clonotype: One end of the junction varies from germline; a read error may be responsible. The chain carries TRBV24-1 and TRBJ1-5, with D hard to call. This CDR3 contains 14 residues. Germline V gives CDR1 KGHDR, CDR2 SFDVKD. The CDR3 loop reads CATSDPYSNQPQHF. In DNA, the CDR3 is TGTGCCACCAGTGACCCATATAGCAATCAGCCCCAACATTTT.

This clonotype was counted only a few times. J is TRBJ2-7 and V is TRBV19; D not certain. Germline V gene data show CDR1 as LNHDA and CDR2 as SQIVND (reference sequence). Trimming took 4 bases from V and 0 from J, leaving 7 bases between them. This CDR3 comprises 13 residues. CDR3: CASSRIISYEQYF. CDR3 DNA sequence: TGTGCCAGTAGTAGGATTATCTCCTACGAGCAGTACTTC.

The rearrangement joins TRBV7-9 to TRBJ1-5; no definite D call. Trimming took off 5 bases at V and 6 bases at J, with 8 bases between the two ends. The CDR3 has 12 amino acids. Germline lookup yields CDR1 SEHNR and CDR2 FQNEAQ (reference sequence). The CDR3 DNA is TGTGCCAGCAGCCGTGAGAGTCAGCCCCAGCATTTT. It codes for CASSRESQPQHF. The full variable domain, completed using reference TRBV7-9 and TRBJ1-5, is DTGVSQNPRHKITKRGQNVTFRCDPISEHNRLYWYRQTLGQGPEFLTYFQNEAQLEKSRLLSDRFSAERPKGSFSTLEIQRTEQGDSAMYLCASSRESQPQHFGDGTRLSIL.

This rearrangement joins TRBV12-3 or TRBV12-4 to TRBJ1-1; D not resolved. The CDR3 contains 13 residues. The V and J ends lost 7 bases and 3 bases respectively, with 12 bases between them. Written as DNA, the CDR3 is TGTGCCAGCACCCCTATAGTGTACACTGAAGCTTTCTTT. Translating it yields CASTPIVYTEAFF.

This clonotype was seen only once. This rearrangement joins TRBV2 to TRBJ1-4, with D possibly TRBD1 on 5 matching bases. V dropped 3 bases and J dropped 14 bases, with 7 bases sitting between them. Germline CDR1 SNHLY, CDR2 FYNNEI. This CDR3 is 10 amino acids long. For the CDR3, the DNA is TGTGCCAGCAGTGAGGACACGCTGTTTTTT. It specifies CASSEDTLFF.